This T cell receptor (beta chain) was found in a study of response to subunit inactivated influenza vaccine. Study-level results: The authors suggested that few new T cells are recruited per seasonal influenza vaccination.

This clonotype was seen many times. Its specificity is unknown. TCRdb redid the calling of the RT-PCR reads with MiXCR, one entry per CDR3 protein. The sample records about 480,000 distinct CDR3 sequences, roughly 13% being singletons. J was trimmed by 3 bases and V by 5 bases; bases with no gene match: 5. Germline values: CDR1 DFQATT, CDR2 SNEGSKA (reference sequence). The CDR3 contains 14 residues. The starting material was PBMCs from blood, obtained about 6 weeks after vaccination. The clonotype originates from a man aged 50 to 60 who received an inactivated influenza vaccine. The chain uses TRBV20-1 and TRBJ2-3; TRBD2 matches at 10 bases. CDR3 in amino acids: CSAPSGGATDTQYF. CDR3 DNA sequence: TGCAGTGCTCCAAGCGGGGGGGCAACAGATACGCAGTATTTT.